This record covers a single T cell receptor beta chain. Its antigen is currently unknown. This specimen comes from a study of human T cells and chemical hapten exposure. Overall study context: The sensitizing agent was 2% DPC, placed on roughly 2 cm by roughly 2 cm of upper inner arm skin. Weekly scalp doses of diphenylcyclopropenone were given to patients during the approximately 25-week study.

Losses at the gene ends were 1 base for V and 2 bases for J; bases not matched to a gene: 6. CDR1 is DFQATT and CDR2 is SNEGSKA in the germline V gene (reference sequence). The CDR3 contains 15 residues. Time point denoted: patch test 2, 6 weeks after DPC sensitization. Treatment indicated: therapeutic diphenylcyclopropenone sensitization with weekly scalp DPC. Via MiXCR, TCRdb re-called the RACE reads, giving one row per CDR3 protein. This table holds about 84,000 distinct CDR3 sequences, roughly a tenth found once. The study, taken as a whole, reports: Expanded TCRs grouped into significantly more large CDR3 similarity clusters than controls produced. High-frequency TCRs, those above 1 in 1000, stayed the same after DPC sensitization.

This sequence joins TRBV20-1 and TRBJ2-7; TRBD2 aligns across 9 bases. The clonotype originates from a woman aged 45-65 years with alopecia areata. Some clones in this sample may be carry-over from other donors' samples. The sample consisted of whole blood, taken in connection with sensitization to the hapten diphenylcyclopropenone (DPC). As DNA, the CDR3 is TGCAGTGCTAGAGCATTAGCGGGAGTCGCCTACGAGCAGTACTTC. This encodes CSARALAGVAYEQYF.